The 5 T cell receptor beta chains reported below all come from one sample, sequenced in a study of blood T cell repertoires in COVID-19. Clones were sequenced by immunoSEQ multiplex PCR, and TCRdb holds only the in-frame ones, with some missing. The sample holds approximately 200,000 clones, about 87% seen once. Sequencing was carried out using peripheral blood. These receptor sequences come from a woman aged 30 to 39 with acute or convalescent COVID-19.

This rearrangement joins TRBV6-1 to TRBJ1-1; D perhaps matches TRBD1 (6 bases). The CDR3 runs to 16 residues. V was clipped by 6 bases and J by 5 bases, with 22 bases between them. Germline CDR1 and CDR2: MNHNS and SASEGT. The chain's CDR3 is CASSEWLDSRNTEAFF. CDR3 DNA sequence: TGTGCCAGCAGCGAATGGCTGGACAGCCGGAATACTGAAGCTTTCTTT.

The V gene is TRBV5-5, the J gene TRBJ1-6; 9 bases are shared with TRBD1. CDR1 and CDR2 (germline): SGHKS, YYEKEE (reference sequence). The CDR3 is 17 amino acids. V shed 6 bases and J 9 bases; nucleotides not matched to a gene: 16. The CDR3 nucleotides read TGTGCCAGCACCGACTCCAGGACAGGGGCCACCCTTTCACCCCTCCACTTT. Residues: CASTDSRTGATLSPLHF.

V and J are TRBV6-1 and TRBJ2-3; D is unclear. V lost 1 base and J 2 bases, leaving 7 bases between the germline ends. Germline values: CDR1 MNHNS, CDR2 SASEGT. The CDR3 runs to 14 residues. The CDR3 protein is CASSEGQVTDTQYF. The CDR3 DNA reads TGTGCCAGCAGTGAAGGCCAGGTCACAGATACGCAGTATTTT.

V and J are TRBV21-1 and TRBJ2-1; TRBD2, the D gene given by the table, was not confirmed from the DNA. TRBV21-1 is described as a pseudogene. CDR3 size: 19 residues. The CDR3 region is CASKFVGPSGRGSSTEQFF. The CDR3 region has the DNA TGTGCCAGCAAGTTCGTAGGGCCTAGCGGGAGGGGAAGTAGTACTGAGCAGTTCTTC.

This clone was seen only once. V gene TRBV9 combines with J gene TRBJ2-2; weak D call: TRBD2 (5 bases). Germline V gene lookup returns CDR1 SGDLS and CDR2 YYNGEE. CDR3 size: 14 residues. The V and J ends lost 3 bases and 2 bases respectively, with 8 bases between them. CDR3 amino acids: CASSGRLNTGELFF. CDR3 nucleotide sequence: TGTGCCAGCAGCGGAAGACTAAACACCGGGGAGCTGTTTTTT.